Shown below are 27 T cell receptor beta chains from a single sample sequenced in a study of cytomegalovirus exposure and HLA in healthy donors. Sequenced by immunoSEQ multiplex PCR; TCRdb stores in-frame clones only, minus some. The sample carries 180,000 or so clones, about nine tenths recorded once. The sample consisted of PBMCs. All receptors come from a man under 40 in good health and CMV-seropositive.

The V call is TRBV6-1, the J call TRBJ2-2; tentative D call: TRBD2 (6 bases). CDR1 is MNHNS, CDR2 SASEGT, per germline. The CDR3 spans 17 residues. Trimming removed 3 bases at V and 4 bases at J, with 18 bases between. CDR3 in DNA: TGTGCCAGCAGTGATAATAGCGGCCTTCGGGTCACCGGGGAGCTGTTTTTT. Amino acid sequence: CASSDNSGLRVTGELFF.

In its sample, this clone was seen once. J is TRBJ1-6 and V is TRBV4-1, with TRBD1 matching over 8 bases. This CDR3 has 16 amino acids. The J segment lost 10 bases and the V segment lost 1 base, leaving 9 bases of the junction unmatched. CDR1 is MGHRA, CDR2 YSYEKL, per germline. The CDR3 bases are TGCGCCAGCAGCCAAGTAGGACAGGGTCTAGCGTCACCCCTCCACTTT. It is translated as CASSQVGQGLASPLHF.

This clone occurred once. The chain recombines TRBV21-1 with TRBJ2-7; the table names TRBD1, a call not compared with the DNA. TRBV21-1 is a known pseudogene. This CDR3 spans 14 amino acids. CDR3 in amino acids: CASINLQCVHEQYF. The CDR3 bases are TGTGCCAGCATCAACCTACAGTGCGTCCACGAGCAGTACTTC.

The rearrangement links TRBV28 to TRBJ1-2, with D uncertain. The CDR3 runs to 13 residues. Germline CDR1 is MDHEN and CDR2 is SYDVKM. V lost 4 bases and J 8 bases, leaving 14 bases between the germline ends. CDR3 nucleotides: TGTGCCAGCAGTTCCCTTGTGTGGGGAGGCTACACCTTC. It translates to CASSSLVWGGYTF.

This clone was seen a single time. The rearrangement links TRBV7-7 to TRBJ1-5; D is undetermined. CDR1 is SSHAT and CDR2 is FNYEAQ in the germline V gene (reference sequence). The germline V and J ends were trimmed by 5 bases and 0 bases, with 14 bases remaining between them. The CDR3 is 16 residues long. The CDR3 DNA follows: TGTGCCAGCAGCCCCCCGGCAGATTTTAGCAATCAGCCCCAGCATTTT. This gives the protein CASSPPADFSNQPQHF.

This clone has only one observation. This rearrangement joins TRBV6-5 to TRBJ1-1; TRBD1 might be the D (6 bases). The germline V gene encodes CDR1 MNHEY and CDR2 SVGAGI. V was trimmed by 0 bases and J by 0 bases, leaving 11 bases between them. This CDR3 has 16 amino acids. The DNA of the CDR3 is TGTGCCAGCAGTTACTCAGGACAGTCGATGAACACTGAAGCTTTCTTT. Protein: CASSYSGQSMNTEAFF.

The rearrangement joins TRBV11-2 to TRBJ2-7, with D possibly matching TRBD2 (5 bases). Germline loops: CDR1 SGHAT, CDR2 FQNNGV. V lost 8 bases, J lost 5 bases, and 16 bases lay in between. The CDR3 has 13 residues. In DNA, the CDR3 is TGTGCCAGCGCGGAGCGGCTTACCCACGAGCAGTACTTC. Translation gives CASAERLTHEQYF.

This clone was seen only a few times. The chain carries TRBV7-9 and TRBJ1-1; D is ambiguous. Trimming took off 3 bases at V and 1 base at J, with 6 bases between the two ends. The length of the CDR3 is 13 residues. CDR1 is SEHNR, CDR2 FQNEAQ, per germline (reference sequence). The CDR3 DNA follows: TGTGCCAGCAGCTTCTTTGGGAACACTGAAGCTTTCTTT. Translated: CASSFFGNTEAFF.

With regard to this clone: This sample also contains other DNA sequences that code for the same CDR3. The chain joins TRBV5-1 to TRBJ2-1; TRBD2 agrees at 8 bases. CDR1 and CDR2 (germline): SGHRS, YFSETQ. V trimming: 4 bases; J trimming: 0 bases; junction bases outside the gene matches: 6. The CDR3 is 16 residues long. The CDR3 region has the DNA TGCGCCAGCAGCCTGGCGGGGACTAGCTCCTACAATGAGCAGTTCTTC. Its translation: CASSLAGTSSYNEQFF.

In DNA form, the CDR3 reads TGTGCCAGCAGCTTAGGGGCCAGGGGATCCGAGACCCAGTACTTC. This codes for CASSLGARGSETQYF. This rearrangement joins TRBV7-2 to TRBJ2-5, with a weak D call TRBD1 (6 bases). Germline V gene lookup returns CDR1 SGHTA and CDR2 FQGNSA. V was pared by 1 base and J by 5 bases, with 14 bases between. The CDR3 contains 15 residues.

The rearrangement joins TRBV6-1 to TRBJ1-5; D not resolved. Germline-derived CDR1 and CDR2 are MNHNS and SASEGT. V gave up 0 bases and J gave up 5 bases, with 8 bases separating them. The CDR3 runs 14 residues. The CDR3 DNA reads as TGTGCCAGCAGTGAAGCTGGGAGGGATCAGCCCCAGCATTTT. This sequence encodes CASSEAGRDQPQHF.

V usage is TRBV2 and J usage is TRBJ2-7; 7 bases agree with TRBD1. This CDR3 comprises 16 residues. The junction had 11 bases not matched to a gene; V was cut back by 6 bases and J by 0 bases. Looked up from germline, CDR1 is SNHLY and CDR2 is FYNNEI. The CDR3 coding sequence is TGTGCCAGCAGGACCCCAGACAGGGCGAGCTCCTACGAGCAGTACTTC. This gives the protein CASRTPDRASSYEQYF.

This chain joins TRBV9 and TRBJ1-1, with unresolved D. The germline V gene encodes CDR1 SGDLS and CDR2 YYNGEE. The CDR3 sequence is 14 residues long. V lost 4 bases and J lost 1, with 11 bases in between. CDR3 nucleotides: TGTGCCAGCAGCTACGAAACAGCGAACACTGAAGCTTTCTTT. It yields the protein CASSYETANTEAFF.

The rearrangement links TRBV6-6 to TRBJ2-5; tentatively, D is TRBD2 (5 bases). V lost 10 bases to trimming and J lost 4 bases, with 13 bases between them. This CDR3 region has 12 residues. Germline V gives CDR1 MNHNY, CDR2 SVGAGI (reference sequence). Here the CDR3 DNA reads TGTGCCACCGAGGGAGTGGGAGAGACCCAGTACTTC. This encodes CATEGVGETQYF.

The J gene is TRBJ2-5, the V gene TRBV2; D possibly corresponds to TRBD1 (6 bases). Germline CDR1 is SNHLY and CDR2 is FYNNEI. V shed 6 bases and J shed 4 bases, with 12 bases lying between them. This CDR3 comprises 13 residues. The CDR3 bases are TGTGCCAGCAGCGTACTCAGGGGAGAGACCCAGTACTTC. Its translation is CASSVLRGETQYF.

This sequence joins TRBV7-2 and TRBJ2-6; the D is unclear. Germline CDR1 SGHTA, CDR2 FQGNSA. Trimming shortened V by 4 bases and J by 2 bases, and 6 bases separated the two germline ends. The CDR3 covers 14 residues. CDR3 sequence: CASSSRTGANVLTF. The CDR3 nucleotides are TGTGCCAGCAGCTCAAGGACTGGGGCCAACGTCCTGACTTTC.

This clone has a handful of counts. V gene TRBV2 combines with J gene TRBJ2-1; possibly TRBD1 for D (5 bases). This CDR3 region has 12 residues. Trimming took 7 bases from V and 2 from J, leaving 6 bases between them. Germline V CDR1 and CDR2: SNHLY, FYNNEI. In nucleotides, the CDR3 is TGTGCCAGCACGACAGCCTACAATGAGCAGTTCTTC. Translating gives CASTTAYNEQFF. Complete variable domain (other parts from reference TRBV2 and TRBJ2-1): EPEVTQTPSHQVTQMGQEVILRCVPISNHLYFYWYRQILGQKVEFLVSFYNNEISEKSEIFDDQFSVERPDGSNFTLKIRSTKLEDSAMYFCASTTAYNEQFFGPGTRLTVL.

The chain uses TRBV11-2 and TRBJ2-5, with D perhaps matching TRBD1 (6 bases). The length of the CDR3 is 15 residues. Germline CDR1 and CDR2: SGHAT and FQNNGV. V lost 2 bases and J lost 4, with 14 bases in between. The DNA of the CDR3 is TGTGCCAGCAGCTTAAACGTGGGACACATAGAGACCCAGTACTTC. Protein sequence: CASSLNVGHIETQYF.

This clone has just a few counts. The rearrangement joins TRBV6-5 to TRBJ1-2, with 9 positions matching TRBD1. This CDR3 comprises 15 residues. J gave up 4 bases and V 6 bases, and 9 bases lay outside the gene matches. The V gene's germline CDR1 is MNHEY and CDR2 SVGAGI. The CDR3 here is CASRLGQGLSYGYTF. CDR3 DNA sequence: TGTGCCAGCAGGCTGGGACAGGGATTATCCTATGGCTACACCTTC.

In its sample, this clone was seen a few times. The chain joins TRBV7-2 to TRBJ2-7; 10 bases agree with TRBD2. Germline CDR1 reads SGHTA; CDR2 reads FQGNSA. CDR3 length: 16 amino acids. The V gene end was trimmed by 1 base and the J gene end by 6 bases; junction bases not matched to a gene: 9. Here the CDR3 reads CASSLDVSSGRSEQYF. Here the CDR3 DNA reads TGTGCCAGCAGCTTAGATGTGTCTAGCGGGAGAAGCGAGCAGTACTTC.

This clone was picked up one time. The V call is TRBV19, the J call TRBJ2-7, with D possibly called TRBD1 or TRBD2 (5 bases each). V shed 3 bases and J shed 4 bases, with 13 bases lying between them. This CDR3 has 14 amino acids. Germline values: CDR1 LNHDA, CDR2 SQIVND (reference sequence). CDR3 residues: CASSILAEGYEQYF. In DNA, the CDR3 is TGTGCCAGTAGTATTCTCGCTGAGGGGTACGAGCAGTACTTC.

The V gene is TRBV7-9, the J gene TRBJ2-5; 7 bases align to TRBD1. The trim removed 4 bases at V and 5 bases at J, leaving 10 bases unmatched. The CDR3 has 15 residues. Germline V gene data show CDR1 as SEHNR and CDR2 as FQNEAQ (reference sequence). The DNA for the CDR3 is TGTGCCAGCAGCTCAAGGGGACAGCCCCAGGAGACCCAGTACTTC. This translates into CASSSRGQPQETQYF.

Worth noting for this clone: Other nucleotide sequences from this sample produce the same CDR3. This chain joins TRBV6-5 and TRBJ2-1; TRBD2 agrees at 7 bases. CDR3 length: 12 residues. J was trimmed by 4 bases and V by 6 bases; bases with no gene match: 0. Looked up from germline, CDR1 is MNHEY and CDR2 is SVGAGI. The CDR3 DNA follows: TGTGCCAGCAGGGGGGGGTACAATGAGCAGTTCTTC. This codes for CASRGGYNEQFF.

The chain is built from TRBV12-2 and TRBJ2-7; the table's D call of TRBD2 was not tested on the DNA. TRBV12-2 is a pseudogene segment. The CDR3 is made up of 18 amino acids. The CDR3 spells CASRPHKGCSVTGYEQYF. In nucleotides, the CDR3 is TGTGCAAGTCGCCCCCACAAGGGTTGTAGCGTCACGGGCTACGAGCAGTACTTC.

The chain carries TRBV6-1 and TRBJ2-7, with 9 bases lining up with TRBD1. CDR3 length equals 14 residues. Germline trimming cut 2 bases from V and 3 bases from J; bases unmatched to any gene: 2. Germline values: CDR1 MNHNS, CDR2 SASEGT. The CDR3 here is CASSERGQGYEQYF. As DNA, the CDR3 is TGTGCCAGCAGTGAAAGGGGACAGGGCTACGAGCAGTACTTC.

This clone has just one count. J is TRBJ2-2 and V is TRBV6-5; D perhaps matches TRBD1 (5 bases). Germline loops: CDR1 MNHEY, CDR2 SVGAGI. The CDR3 loop spans 15 amino acids. V lost 5 bases to trimming and J lost 2 bases, with 12 bases between them. The CDR3: CASSQIQGNTGELFF. CDR3 bases: TGTGCCAGCAGTCAAATCCAGGGAAACACCGGGGAGCTGTTTTTT.

This chain uses TRBV6-6 with TRBJ2-3, with unresolved D. In germline, CDR1 is MNHNY, CDR2 SVGAGI (reference sequence). V was shortened by 7 bases and J by 0 bases, with 14 bases between the two germline ends. CDR3 length: 15 amino acids. The CDR3: CASNEGRTSTDTQYF. Here the CDR3 DNA reads TGTGCCAGCAACGAAGGACGGACGAGCACAGATACGCAGTATTTT.